This T cell receptor (beta chain) is from a study of T cell responses to AZD1222 COVID-19 vaccine. About the research overall: Researchers grouped second doses given at about 4 or about 12 weeks into one pool.

The CDR3 is 14 residues long. Trimming took off 6 bases at V and 2 bases at J, with 12 bases between the two ends. Germline CDR1 and CDR2: SGHTS and YDEGEE. Assay used: immunoSEQ multiplex PCR; TCRdb lists only in-frame clones, some missing. The repertoire holds about 110,000 clones, about 89% seen once, with around 7% in the top ten. The clonotype originates from an adult in good health. This sample comprised peripheral blood, obtained on day 0 of AZD1222 vaccination. The chain uses TRBV5-8 and TRBJ1-5, with a possible D match to TRBD1 (5 bases). CDR3 in amino acids: CASTWGLGNQPQHF. As DNA, the CDR3 is TGTGCCAGCACTTGGGGGTTGGGCAATCAGCCCCAGCATTTT.